The entry below describes one T cell receptor (beta chain). Sequencing was performed with immunoSEQ multiplex PCR; in TCRdb, only in-frame clones are kept and a portion is missing. This table holds 150,000 or so clones, around 90% found once. The CDR3 extends over 16 amino acids. CDR1 is LNHDA and CDR2 is SQIVND in the germline V gene (reference sequence). V was shortened by 6 bases and J by 2 bases, with 17 bases between the two germline ends. These data come from a study of T cell responses to AZD1222 COVID-19 vaccine. The specimen comprised peripheral blood, sampled on day 0 of AZD1222 vaccination. The TCR comes from an adult in good health. The genes are TRBV19 and TRBJ1-5; D is undetermined. As DNA, the CDR3 is TGTGCCAGTAGCATGGGTCCCCCCGGTGGCAATCAGCCCCAGCATTTT. This translates into CASSMGPPGGNQPQHF.